Following are 10 T cell receptor beta chains from one sample sequenced in a study of T cells in Graves' hyperthyroidism and ophthalmopathy. RNA transcripts were the template for amplifying TCR beta CDR3 regions. The study used the HTBI primer set for a first-round RT-PCR of the TCR CDR3. A single record per CDR3 protein comes from TCRdb applying MiXCR to the multiplex PCR reads. This sample has 400,000 to 550,000 distinct CDR3 sequences; approximately 15% occur once, and the top ten carry around 17%. Source material: blood. Receptors were obtained from a young woman with Graves' hyperthyroidism.

A few counts support this clonotype. The chain uses TRBV19 and TRBJ1-3; TRBD1 agrees at 7 bases. CDR3 length: 15 amino acids. Trimming took 8 bases from V and 0 from J; bases not matched to a gene: 7. Germline V gene data show CDR1 as LNHDA and CDR2 as SQIVND (reference sequence). As DNA, the CDR3 is TGTGCCAGTTCCGACAGGGCGATCTCTGGAAACACCATATATTTT. As protein: CASSDRAISGNTIYF. Supplemented by reference TRBV19 and TRBJ1-3, the full variable domain reads DGGITQSPKYLFRKEGQNVTLSCEQNLNHDAMYWYRQDPGQGLRLIYYSQIVNDFQKGDIAEGYSVSREKKESFPLTVTSAQKNPTAFYLCASSDRAISGNTIYFGEGSWLTVV.

This clonotype was recorded many times. V gene TRBV5-1 combines with J gene TRBJ1-1, with no clear D. CDR3 size: 14 residues. CDR1 is SGHRS, CDR2 YFSETQ, per germline. V was trimmed by 0 bases and J by 6 bases, leaving 12 bases between them. In nucleotides, the CDR3 is TGCGCCAGCAGCTTGGAACCGGATTTGGCTGAAGCTTTCTTT. It encodes CASSLEPDLAEAFF.

This clonotype has at least ten counts. The rearrangement joins TRBV7-9 to TRBJ2-3, with TRBD1 matching over 7 bases. Trimming at V came to 4 bases and at J to 2 bases, leaving 3 bases not matched to a gene. CDR1 and CDR2 (germline): SEHNR, FQNEAQ (reference sequence). The CDR3 loop spans 14 amino acids. The CDR3: CASSSTGATDTQYF. The CDR3 DNA follows: TGTGCCAGCAGCTCAACAGGGGCCACAGATACGCAGTATTTT.

There are many counts of this clonotype. V is TRBV7-3 and J is TRBJ1-2, with unresolved D. Deletions cut 4 bases from V and 8 bases from J, with 20 bases between. CDR3 length: 15 residues. Germline V gene sequence: CDR1 SGHTA, CDR2 FQGTGA. The CDR3 loop reads CASSSLGLNLEGYTF. DNA for the CDR3: TGTGCCAGCAGCTCCCTCGGGCTTAATTTAGAGGGCTACACCTTC.

Ten or more counts support this clonotype. V usage is TRBV2 and J usage is TRBJ1-1; D remains ambiguous. V was pared by 7 bases and J by 5 bases, with 11 bases between. The CDR3 has 12 residues. Germline V gene sequence: CDR1 SNHLY, CDR2 FYNNEI. CDR3 loop: CASTLEGTEAFF. In DNA, the CDR3 is TGTGCCAGCACCCTAGAAGGGACTGAAGCTTTCTTT.

Many counts were recorded for this clonotype. The chain is built from TRBV12-3 or TRBV12-4 and TRBJ2-7; 16 nucleotides line up with TRBD2. V shed 5 bases, J shed 5 bases, and the junction held 0 bases outside the gene matches. This CDR3 has 14 amino acids. The CDR3 region has the DNA TGTGCCAGCAGTGGGACTAGCGGGAGGGACGAGCAGTACTTC. This encodes CASSGTSGRDEQYF.

This clonotype was counted at least ten times. V and J are TRBV11-2 and TRBJ1-1; tentatively, D is TRBD1 (6 bases). CDR1 SGHAT and CDR2 FQNNGV come from the germline V gene. Trimming cost V 5 bases and J 4 bases, with 11 bases left between them. CDR3 size: 13 residues. CDR3: CASSGTFGTEAFF. The CDR3 nucleotides read TGTGCCAGCAGCGGGACATTTGGCACTGAAGCTTTCTTT.

J is TRBJ1-5 and V is TRBV12-5, with no clear D. V gave up 5 bases and J gave up 1 base, with 6 bases separating them. The length of the CDR3 is 13 residues. Germline CDR1 reads LGHNT; CDR2 reads FRNRAP. Written as DNA, the CDR3 is TGTGCTAGTGGTCCTGAGAGCAATCAGCCCCAGCATTTT. It is translated as CASGPESNQPQHF.

This clonotype has a count of ten or more. This chain uses TRBV20-1 with TRBJ2-1; tentative D call: TRBD2 (6 bases). The V end was cut by 6 bases, the J end by 6 bases, with 21 bases between. The CDR3 length is 15 residues. Germline lookup yields CDR1 DFQATT and CDR2 SNEGSKA (reference sequence). The CDR3 is CSAADGAGNTNEQFF. The CDR3 DNA is TGCAGTGCAGCCGATGGTGCGGGGAATACCAATGAGCAGTTCTTC.

Comments on this clonotype: An end of the junction differs from the germline gene, which may be a read error. The chain is built from TRBV2 and TRBJ2-1; D possibly corresponds to TRBD2 (6 bases). CDR3 length: 13 amino acids. Germline V gives CDR1 SNHLY, CDR2 FYNNEI. Here the CDR3 DNA reads TGTGTCAGCAGCCTGGGCCGGGGGAGTGAGCAGTTCTTC. Residues: CVSSLGRGSEQFF.